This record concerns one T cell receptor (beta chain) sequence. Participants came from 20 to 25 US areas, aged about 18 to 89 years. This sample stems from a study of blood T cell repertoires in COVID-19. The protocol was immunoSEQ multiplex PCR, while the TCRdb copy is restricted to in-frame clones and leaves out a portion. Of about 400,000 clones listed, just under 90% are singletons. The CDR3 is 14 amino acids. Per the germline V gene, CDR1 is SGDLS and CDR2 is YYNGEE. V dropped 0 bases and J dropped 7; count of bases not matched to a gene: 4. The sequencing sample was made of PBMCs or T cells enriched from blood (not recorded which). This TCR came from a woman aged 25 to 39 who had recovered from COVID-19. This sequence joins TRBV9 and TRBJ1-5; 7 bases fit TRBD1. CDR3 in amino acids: CASSVGGGRQPQHF. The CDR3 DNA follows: TGTGCCAGCAGCGTAGGAGGGGGCAGACAGCCCCAGCATTTT. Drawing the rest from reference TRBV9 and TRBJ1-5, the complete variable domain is DSGVTQTPKHLITATGQRVTLRCSPRSGDLSVYWYQQSLDQGLQFLIQYYNGEERAKGNILERFSAQQFPDLHSELNLSSLELGDSALYFCASSVGGGRQPQHFGDGTRLSIL.